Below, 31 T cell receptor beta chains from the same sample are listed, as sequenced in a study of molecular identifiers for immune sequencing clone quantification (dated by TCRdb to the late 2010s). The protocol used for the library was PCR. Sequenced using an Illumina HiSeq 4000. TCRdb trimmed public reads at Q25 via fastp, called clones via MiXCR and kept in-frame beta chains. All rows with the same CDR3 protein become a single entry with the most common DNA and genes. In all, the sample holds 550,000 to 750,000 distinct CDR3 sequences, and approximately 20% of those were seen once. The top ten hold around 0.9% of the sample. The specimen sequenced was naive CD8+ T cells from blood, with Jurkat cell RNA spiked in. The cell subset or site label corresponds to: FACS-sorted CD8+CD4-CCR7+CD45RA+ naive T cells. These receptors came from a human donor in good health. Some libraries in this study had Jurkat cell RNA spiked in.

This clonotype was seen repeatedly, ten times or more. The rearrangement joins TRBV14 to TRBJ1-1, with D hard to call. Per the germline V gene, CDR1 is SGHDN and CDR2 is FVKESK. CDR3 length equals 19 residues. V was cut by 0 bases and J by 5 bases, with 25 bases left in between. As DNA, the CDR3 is TGTGCCAGCAGCCAAGATAGTAGCGTAGCGTCCAGGTCGCATACTGAAGCTTTCTTT. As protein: CASSQDSSVASRSHTEAFF.

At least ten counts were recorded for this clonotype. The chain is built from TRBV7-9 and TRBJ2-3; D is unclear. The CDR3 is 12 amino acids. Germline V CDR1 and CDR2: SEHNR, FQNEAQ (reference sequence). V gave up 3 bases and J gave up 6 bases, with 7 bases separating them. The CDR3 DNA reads TGTGCCAGCAGCTTCGGTTCCGATACGCAGTATTTT. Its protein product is CASSFGSDTQYF. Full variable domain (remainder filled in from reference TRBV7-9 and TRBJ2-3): DTGVSQNPRHKITKRGQNVTFRCDPISEHNRLYWYRQTLGQGPEFLTYFQNEAQLEKSRLLSDRFSAERPKGSFSTLEIQRTEQGDSAMYLCASSFGSDTQYFGPGTRLTVL.

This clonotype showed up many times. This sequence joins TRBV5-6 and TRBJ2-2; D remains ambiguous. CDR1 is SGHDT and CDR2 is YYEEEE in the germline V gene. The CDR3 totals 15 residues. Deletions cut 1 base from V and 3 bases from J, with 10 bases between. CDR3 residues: CASSLWERDTGELFF. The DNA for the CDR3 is TGTGCCAGCAGCTTGTGGGAACGGGACACCGGGGAGCTGTTTTTT.

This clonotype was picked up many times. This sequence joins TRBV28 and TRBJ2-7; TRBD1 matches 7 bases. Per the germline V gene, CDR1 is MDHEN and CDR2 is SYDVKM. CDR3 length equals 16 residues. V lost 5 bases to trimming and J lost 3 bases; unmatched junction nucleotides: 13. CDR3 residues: CASSATSRDSNYEQYF. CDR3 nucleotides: TGTGCCAGCAGTGCCACCAGCCGGGACAGCAACTACGAGCAGTACTTC.

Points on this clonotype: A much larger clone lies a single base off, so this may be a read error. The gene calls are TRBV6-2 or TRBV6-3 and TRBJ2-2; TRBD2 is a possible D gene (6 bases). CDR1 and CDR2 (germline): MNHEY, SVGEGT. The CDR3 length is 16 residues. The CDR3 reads CASSYDESWSPGGLFF. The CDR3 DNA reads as TGTGCCAGCAGTTACGACGAGTCATGGTCTCCCGGGGGGCTGTTTTTT.

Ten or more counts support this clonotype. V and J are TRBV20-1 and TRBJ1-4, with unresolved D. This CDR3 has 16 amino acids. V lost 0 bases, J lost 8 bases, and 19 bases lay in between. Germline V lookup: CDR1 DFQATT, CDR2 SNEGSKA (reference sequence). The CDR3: CSARDDGGTDFEKLFF. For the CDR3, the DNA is TGCAGTGCTAGAGACGATGGAGGAACAGACTTCGAAAAACTGTTTTTT.

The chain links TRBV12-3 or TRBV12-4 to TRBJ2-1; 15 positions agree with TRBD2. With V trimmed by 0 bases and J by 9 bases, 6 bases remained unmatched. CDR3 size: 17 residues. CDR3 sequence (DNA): TGTGCCAGCAGTTTAGCGGGGACTAGCGGGAGGATGGGTGAGCAGTTCTTC. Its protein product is CASSLAGTSGRMGEQFF.

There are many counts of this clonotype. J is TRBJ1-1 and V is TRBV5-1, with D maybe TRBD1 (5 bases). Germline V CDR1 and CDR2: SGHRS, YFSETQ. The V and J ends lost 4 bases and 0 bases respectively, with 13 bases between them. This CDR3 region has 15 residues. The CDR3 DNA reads TGCGCCAGCAGCCTCTCAGACAGACTGAACACTGAAGCTTTCTTT. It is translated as CASSLSDRLNTEAFF.

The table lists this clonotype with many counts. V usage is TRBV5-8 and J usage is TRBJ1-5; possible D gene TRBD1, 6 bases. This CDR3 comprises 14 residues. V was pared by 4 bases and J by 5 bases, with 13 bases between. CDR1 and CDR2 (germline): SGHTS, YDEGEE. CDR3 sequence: CASSPHGGDQPQHF. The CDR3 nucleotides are TGTGCCAGCAGCCCCCACGGGGGCGATCAGCCCCAGCATTTT.

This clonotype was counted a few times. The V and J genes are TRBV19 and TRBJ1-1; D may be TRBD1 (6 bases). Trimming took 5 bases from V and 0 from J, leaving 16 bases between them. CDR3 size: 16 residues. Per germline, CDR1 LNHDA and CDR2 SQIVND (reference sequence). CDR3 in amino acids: CASSLQGLFMNTEAFF. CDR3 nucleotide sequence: TGTGCCAGTAGTCTACAGGGCCTATTCATGAACACTGAAGCTTTCTTT.

The CDR3 bases are TGTGCCATTGCTATCGGGACTCACTCCTACAATGAGCAGTTCTTC. It encodes CAIAIGTHSYNEQFF. The chain carries TRBV6-2 or TRBV6-3 and TRBJ2-1; D may be TRBD2 (6 bases). This CDR3 spans 15 amino acids. The V end lost 10 bases, the J end lost 0 bases, and 16 bases lay between the germline ends. Germline CDR1 is MNHEY and CDR2 is SVGEGT.

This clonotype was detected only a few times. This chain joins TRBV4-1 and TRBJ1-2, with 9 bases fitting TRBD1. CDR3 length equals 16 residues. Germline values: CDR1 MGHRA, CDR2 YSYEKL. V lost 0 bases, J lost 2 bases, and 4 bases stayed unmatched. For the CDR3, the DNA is TGCGCCAGCAGCCAAGAAATCGGACAGGGGAACTATGGCTACACCTTC. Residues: CASSQEIGQGNYGYTF.

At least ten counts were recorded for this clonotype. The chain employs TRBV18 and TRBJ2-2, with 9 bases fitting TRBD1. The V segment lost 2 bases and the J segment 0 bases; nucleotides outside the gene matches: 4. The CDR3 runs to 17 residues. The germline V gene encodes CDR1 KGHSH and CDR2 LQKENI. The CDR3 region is CASSPLQGAPNTGELFF. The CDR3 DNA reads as TGTGCCAGCTCACCATTACAGGGGGCGCCGAACACCGGGGAGCTGTTTTTT.

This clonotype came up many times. CDR3 in amino acids: CASSGLGVTSTDTQYF. DNA of the CDR3: TGTGCCAGCAGTGGCCTTGGGGTCACTAGCACAGATACGCAGTATTTT. This chain joins TRBV2 and TRBJ2-3; D gene ambiguous. V was trimmed by 4 bases and J by 0 bases, leaving 14 bases between them. CDR3 length: 16 residues. Germline values: CDR1 SNHLY, CDR2 FYNNEI.

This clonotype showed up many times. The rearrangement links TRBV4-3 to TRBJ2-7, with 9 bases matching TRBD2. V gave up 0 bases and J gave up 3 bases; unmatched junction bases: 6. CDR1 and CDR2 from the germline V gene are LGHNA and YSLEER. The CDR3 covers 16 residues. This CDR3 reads CASSQDRAGGIYEQYF. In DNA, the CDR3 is TGCGCCAGCAGCCAAGATCGCGCGGGGGGGATCTACGAGCAGTACTTC.

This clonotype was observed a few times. CDR3 residues: CASSLSPGTGTEAFF. The DNA of the CDR3 is TGTGCCAGCAGCTTGTCTCCAGGGACGGGTACTGAAGCTTTCTTT. The rearrangement joins TRBV5-6 to TRBJ1-1; maybe TRBD1 (5 bases). The V end was cut by 1 base, the J end by 5 bases, with 15 bases between. Germline loops: CDR1 SGHDT, CDR2 YYEEEE. The CDR3 covers 15 residues.

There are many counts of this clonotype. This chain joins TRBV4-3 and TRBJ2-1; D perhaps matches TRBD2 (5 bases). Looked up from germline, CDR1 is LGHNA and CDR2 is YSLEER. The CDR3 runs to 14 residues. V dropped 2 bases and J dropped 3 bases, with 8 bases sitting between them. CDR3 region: CASSQIRGYNEQFF. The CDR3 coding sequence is TGCGCCAGCAGCCAAATCCGGGGCTACAATGAGCAGTTCTTC.

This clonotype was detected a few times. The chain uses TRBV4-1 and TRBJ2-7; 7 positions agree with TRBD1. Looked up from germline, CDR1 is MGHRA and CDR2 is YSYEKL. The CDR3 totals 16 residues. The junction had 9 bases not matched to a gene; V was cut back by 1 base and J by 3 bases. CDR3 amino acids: CASSQALGTVIYEQYF. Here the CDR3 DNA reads TGCGCCAGCAGCCAAGCCTTAGGGACAGTTATCTACGAGCAGTACTTC.

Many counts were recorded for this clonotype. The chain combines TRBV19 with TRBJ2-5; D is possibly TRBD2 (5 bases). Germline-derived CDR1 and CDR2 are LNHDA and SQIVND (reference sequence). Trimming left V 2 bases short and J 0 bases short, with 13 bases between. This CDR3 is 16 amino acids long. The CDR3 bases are TGTGCCAGTAGTATACCGGGGAACGAGTACCAAGAGACCCAGTACTTC. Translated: CASSIPGNEYQETQYF.

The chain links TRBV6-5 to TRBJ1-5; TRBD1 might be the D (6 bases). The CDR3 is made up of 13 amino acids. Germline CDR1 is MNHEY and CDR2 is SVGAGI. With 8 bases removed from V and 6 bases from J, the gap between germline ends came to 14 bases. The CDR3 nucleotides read TGTGCCAGCGGGGTCGGGGGGCTTCAGCCCCAGCATTTT. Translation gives CASGVGGLQPQHF.

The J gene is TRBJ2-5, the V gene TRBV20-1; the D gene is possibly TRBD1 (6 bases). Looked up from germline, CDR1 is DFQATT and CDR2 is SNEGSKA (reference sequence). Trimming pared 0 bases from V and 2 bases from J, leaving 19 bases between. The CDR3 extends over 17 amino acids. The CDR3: CSARDQGSGNLQETQYF. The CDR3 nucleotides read TGCAGTGCTAGAGATCAGGGGTCGGGGAACTTACAAGAGACCCAGTACTTC.

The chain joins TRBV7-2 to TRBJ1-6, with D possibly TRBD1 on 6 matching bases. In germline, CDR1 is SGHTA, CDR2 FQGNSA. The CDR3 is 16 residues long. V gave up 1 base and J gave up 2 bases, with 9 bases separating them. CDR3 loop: CASSLVTGPYNSPLHF. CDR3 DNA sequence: TGTGCCAGCAGCTTAGTAACAGGGCCCTATAATTCACCCCTCCACTTT. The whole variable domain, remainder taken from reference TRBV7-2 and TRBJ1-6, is GAGVSQSPSNKVTEKGKDVELRCDPISGHTALYWYRQSLGQGLEFLIYFQGNSAPDKSGLPSDRFSAERTGGSVSTLTIQRTQQEDSAVYLCASSLVTGPYNSPLHFGNGTRLTVT.

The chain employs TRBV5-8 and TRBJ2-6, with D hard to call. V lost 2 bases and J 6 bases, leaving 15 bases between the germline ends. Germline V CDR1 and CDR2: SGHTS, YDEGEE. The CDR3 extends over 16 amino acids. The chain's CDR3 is CASSFGQASSANVLTF. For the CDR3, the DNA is TGTGCCAGCAGCTTCGGGCAGGCCTCCTCGGCCAACGTCCTGACTTTC.

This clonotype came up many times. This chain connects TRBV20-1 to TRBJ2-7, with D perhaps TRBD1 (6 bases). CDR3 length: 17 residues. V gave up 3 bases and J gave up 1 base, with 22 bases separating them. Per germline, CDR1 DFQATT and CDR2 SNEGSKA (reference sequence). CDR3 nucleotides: TGCAGTGCTAGGGGGGACACTTGGGACGCGCGGTCCTACGAGCAGTACTTC. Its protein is CSARGDTWDARSYEQYF.

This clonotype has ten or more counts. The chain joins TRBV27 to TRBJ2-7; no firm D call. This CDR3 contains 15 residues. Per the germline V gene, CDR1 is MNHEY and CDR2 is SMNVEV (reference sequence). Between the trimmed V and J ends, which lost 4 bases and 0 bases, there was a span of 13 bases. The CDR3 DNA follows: TGTGCCAGCAGTTCCCGGGCCCAGAGCTCCTACGAGCAGTACTTC. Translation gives CASSSRAQSSYEQYF.

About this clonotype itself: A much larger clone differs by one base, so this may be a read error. The chain's CDR3 is CASWTGGSYSEQFF. The CDR3 nucleotides are TGTGCCAGCTGGACAGGGGGCTCCTACAGTGAGCAGTTCTTC. This rearrangement joins TRBV27 to TRBJ2-1; TRBD1 aligns across 11 bases. CDR1 is MNHEY and CDR2 is SMNVEV in the germline V gene (reference sequence). The CDR3 has 14 residues.

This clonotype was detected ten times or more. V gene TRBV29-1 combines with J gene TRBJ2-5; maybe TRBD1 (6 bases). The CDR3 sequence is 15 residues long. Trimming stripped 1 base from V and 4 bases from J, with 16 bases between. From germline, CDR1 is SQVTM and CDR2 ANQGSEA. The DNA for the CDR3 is TGCAGCGTTGAAGGGCCTTCTGGCAGGGGAGAGACCCAGTACTTC. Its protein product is CSVEGPSGRGETQYF.

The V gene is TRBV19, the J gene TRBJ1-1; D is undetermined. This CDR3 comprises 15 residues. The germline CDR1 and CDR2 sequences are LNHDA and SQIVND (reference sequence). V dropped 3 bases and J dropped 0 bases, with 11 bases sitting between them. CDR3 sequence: CASSILPVMNTEAFF. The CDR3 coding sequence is TGTGCCAGTAGTATTCTCCCAGTCATGAACACTGAAGCTTTCTTT.

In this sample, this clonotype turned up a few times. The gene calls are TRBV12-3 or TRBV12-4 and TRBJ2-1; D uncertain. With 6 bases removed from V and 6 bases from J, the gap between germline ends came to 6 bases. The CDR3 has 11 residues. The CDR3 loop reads CASRQTNEQFF. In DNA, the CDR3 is TGTGCCAGCAGACAGACCAATGAGCAGTTCTTC.

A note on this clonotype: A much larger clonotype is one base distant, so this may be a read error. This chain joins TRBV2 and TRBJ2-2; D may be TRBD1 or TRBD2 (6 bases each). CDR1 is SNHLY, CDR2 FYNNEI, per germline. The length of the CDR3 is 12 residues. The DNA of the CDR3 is TGTGCCGGCAGCCAAGGGGGGCGAGAGCTGTTTTTT. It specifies CAGSQGGRELFF.

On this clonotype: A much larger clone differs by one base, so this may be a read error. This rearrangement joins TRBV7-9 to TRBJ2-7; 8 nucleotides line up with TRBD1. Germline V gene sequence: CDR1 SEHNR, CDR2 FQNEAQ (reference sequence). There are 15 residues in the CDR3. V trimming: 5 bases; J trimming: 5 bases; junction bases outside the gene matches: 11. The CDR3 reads CASSLDRQGSNEQYF. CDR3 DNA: TGTGCCAGCAGCCTAGACCGACAGGGGAGCAACGAGCAGTACTTC.